The 18 T cell receptor beta chains listed next were all sequenced from one sample in a study of blood T cell repertoires in COVID-19. Assay: immunoSEQ multiplex PCR; the TCRdb copy retains only in-frame clones and omits some. The repertoire holds 200,000 or so clones, with about 85% as singletons. Sequenced input: peripheral blood. Source of these receptors: a man aged 65 to 79 with active or convalescent COVID-19.

In DNA form, the CDR3 reads TGTGCCAGCAGCAAAACCGGGACAGGCTATTCACCCCTCCACTTT. Its translation: CASSKTGTGYSPLHF. The chain carries TRBV5-6 and TRBJ1-6; 8 bases align to TRBD1. V shed 4 bases and J 8 bases; nucleotides not matched to a gene: 8. CDR1 and CDR2 (germline): SGHDT, YYEEEE. This CDR3 is 15 amino acids long.

The rearrangement links TRBV4-3 to TRBJ2-7; 8 bases match TRBD2. Germline V gene sequence: CDR1 LGHNA, CDR2 YSLEER. Trimming removed 4 bases from V and 3 bases from J; junction bases left unmatched: 5. The CDR3 consists of 14 residues. CDR3 coding DNA: TGCGCCAGCAGCCCCGGGAGGGCCCTCTACGAGCAGTACTTC. This sequence encodes CASSPGRALYEQYF.

CDR3 region: CASFAGVGNTIYF. In DNA form, the CDR3 reads TGTGCCAGCTTTGCGGGGGTTGGAAACACCATATATTTT. V is TRBV7-9 and J is TRBJ1-3; D perhaps matches TRBD1 (5 bases). This CDR3 is built from 13 residues. CDR1 and CDR2 from the germline V gene are SEHNR and FQNEAQ (reference sequence). V was shortened by 8 bases and J by 3 bases, with 11 bases between the two germline ends.

The chain has TRBV5-1 and TRBJ2-2; 7 bases fit TRBD1. This CDR3 is built from 14 residues. Germline V gene sequence: CDR1 SGHRS, CDR2 YFSETQ. V lost 5 bases and J lost 4; bases outside the gene matches: 5. In DNA form, the CDR3 reads TGCGCCAGCAGACGACAGGGTACCACCGGGGAGCTGTTTTTT. Translated: CASRRQGTTGELFF. Full variable domain (rest looked up from reference TRBV5-1 and TRBJ2-2): KAGVTQTPRYLIKTRGQQVTLSCSPISGHRSVSWYQQTPGQGLQFLFEYFSETQRNKGNFPGRFSGRQFSNSRSEMNVSTLELGDSALYLCASRRQGTTGELFFGEGSRLTVL.

The gene calls are TRBV5-6 and TRBJ1-4; 8 positions agree with TRBD1. J lost 5 bases, V lost 4 bases, and 10 bases had no gene match. The CDR3 consists of 16 residues. Germline assignment: CDR1 SGHDT and CDR2 YYEEEE. CDR3 nucleotides: TGTGCCAGCAGCCTCAGACAGGGGCAATGGAATGAAAAACTGTTTTTT. It translates to CASSLRQGQWNEKLFF. The full variable domain, with the rest looked up from reference TRBV5-6 and TRBJ1-4, is DAGVTQSPTHLIKTRGQQVTLRCSPKSGHDTVSWYQQALGQGPQFIFQYYEEEERQRGNFPDRFSGHQFPNYSSELNVNALLLGDSALYLCASSLRQGQWNEKLFFGSGTQLSVL.

The chain is built from TRBV4-1 and TRBJ1-2, with D possibly matching TRBD1 (6 bases). Per the germline V gene, CDR1 is MGHRA and CDR2 is YSYEKL. Trimming removed 1 base at V and 4 bases at J, with 10 bases between. This CDR3 region has 14 residues. CDR3 sequence: CASSQGRGFYGYTF. The CDR3 DNA reads as TGCGCCAGCAGCCAAGGCAGGGGCTTCTATGGCTACACCTTC.

This chain links TRBV15 with TRBJ2-3, with 7 bases that match TRBD1. The CDR3 length is 16 residues. Trimming at V came to 5 bases and at J to 3 bases, leaving 11 bases not matched to a gene. Germline CDR1 reads LNHNV; CDR2 reads YYDKDF (reference sequence). The CDR3 loop is CATSSTGVLGTDTQYF. CDR3 sequence (DNA): TGTGCCACCAGCTCAACAGGGGTCCTTGGGACAGATACGCAGTATTTT.

The gene calls are TRBV19 and TRBJ2-3; 8 bases are shared with TRBD2. J lost 0 bases, V lost 3 bases, and 5 bases had no gene match. The length of the CDR3 is 16 residues. Germline CDR1 LNHDA, CDR2 SQIVND (reference sequence). The CDR3 coding sequence is TGTGCCAGTAGTATGCCCCGGGGGGGAAGCACAGATACGCAGTATTTT. Protein product: CASSMPRGGSTDTQYF.

The chain links TRBV5-6 to TRBJ2-3; D is possibly TRBD2 (6 bases). The CDR3 loop spans 15 amino acids. From germline, CDR1 is SGHDT and CDR2 YYEEEE. Trimming removed 4 bases from V and 0 bases from J, with 12 bases in between. Here the CDR3 DNA reads TGTGCCAGCAGCCAAGGAGGGGCTAGCACAGATACGCAGTATTTT. Its protein is CASSQGGASTDTQYF.

The chain combines TRBV5-1 with TRBJ2-5; TRBD2 aligns across 10 bases. The junction had 4 bases not matched to a gene; V was cut back by 0 bases and J by 2 bases. The CDR3 has 16 amino acids. Germline V gives CDR1 SGHRS, CDR2 YFSETQ. The chain's CDR3 is CASSLGTSGVQETQYF. In DNA form, the CDR3 reads TGCGCCAGCAGCTTGGGGACTAGCGGAGTTCAAGAGACCCAGTACTTC.

This sequence joins TRBV15 and TRBJ1-1, with unresolved D. V lost 0 bases to trimming and J lost 3 bases, with 11 bases between them. The CDR3 totals 15 residues. The V gene's germline CDR1 is LNHNV and CDR2 YYDKDF (reference sequence). CDR3 coding DNA: TGTGCCACCAGCAGAGACGGAGGGCGGGACACTGAAGCTTTCTTT. Protein product: CATSRDGGRDTEAFF.

This clone turned up a few times. The chain combines TRBV7-6 with TRBJ2-3; D uncertain. The CDR3 loop spans 12 amino acids. Between the trimmed V and J ends, which lost 1 base and 6 bases, there was a span of 5 bases. Per the germline V gene, CDR1 is SGHVS and CDR2 is FNYEAQ. The CDR3 sequence is CASSLGPDTQYF. The CDR3 DNA sequence: TGTGCCAGCAGCTTAGGGCCTGATACGCAGTATTTT.

This clone was counted once. The rearrangement joins TRBV6-2 or TRBV6-3 to TRBJ2-1, with D possibly matching TRBD1 (5 bases). Germline V gene data show CDR1 as MNHEY and CDR2 as SVGEGT. This CDR3 contains 15 residues. V lost 5 bases to trimming and J lost 3 bases, with 14 bases between them. The CDR3 DNA is TGTGCCAGCAGTCTTGGGGCGGATCTCTACAATGAGCAGTTCTTC. It yields the protein CASSLGADLYNEQFF.

The rearrangement joins TRBV7-2 to TRBJ2-3; the match to TRBD1 covers 7 bases. Germline V gene sequence: CDR1 SGHTA, CDR2 FQGNSA. The trim removed 1 base at V and 5 bases at J, leaving 9 bases unmatched. This CDR3 has 16 residues. The CDR3 region has the DNA TGTGCCAGCAGCTTAGTAGTGACAGGGTCGGGAGATACGCAGTATTTT. This sequence encodes CASSLVVTGSGDTQYF.

V and J are TRBV28 and TRBJ2-1; 12 nucleotides match TRBD2. V lost 6 bases to trimming and J lost 4 bases; unmatched junction nucleotides: 16. The CDR3 has 19 residues. Looked up from germline, CDR1 is MDHEN and CDR2 is SYDVKM. In DNA, the CDR3 is TGTGCCAGCAGCGCTAATGATCGACTAGCGGGAGTTTGGTACAATGAGCAGTTCTTC. As protein: CASSANDRLAGVWYNEQFF. Complete variable domain (other parts from reference TRBV28 and TRBJ2-1): DVKVTQSSRYLVKRTGEKVFLECVQDMDHENMFWYRQDPGLGLRLIYFSYDVKMKEKGDIPEGYSVSREKKERFSLILESASTNQTSMYLCASSANDRLAGVWYNEQFFGPGTRLTVL.

The rearrangement joins TRBV21-1 to TRBJ2-1; the table gives TRBD2 as D, unverified against the DNA. TRBV21-1 is listed as a pseudogene. The CDR3 is 16 amino acids. CDR3 sequence (DNA): TGTGCCAGCAGCAAAGCCCATTGCGGGATCTACAATGAGCAGTTCTTC. Protein: CASSKAHCGIYNEQFF.

This clone was detected a few times. The chain carries TRBV7-8 and TRBJ2-7, with D possibly matching TRBD2 (5 bases). Deletions cut 4 bases from V and 7 bases from J, with 20 bases between. Germline V gives CDR1 SGHVS, CDR2 FQNEAQ. This CDR3 comprises 15 residues. The CDR3: CASSYTRTSEREQYF. In nucleotides, the CDR3 is TGTGCCAGCAGCTATACCCGTACTAGTGAGCGGGAGCAGTACTTC. Combining the CDR3 with reference TRBV7-8 and TRBJ2-7 gives the whole variable domain GAGVSQSPRYKVAKRGQDVALRCDPISGHVSLFWYQQALGQGPEFLTYFQNEAQLDKSGLPSDRFFAERPEGSVSTLKIQRTQQEDSAVYLCASSYTRTSEREQYFGPGTRLTVT.

The CDR3 nucleotides are TGCGCCAGCAGCTTGGGAATGACAGGAGGATGGACTGAAGCTTTCTTT. Protein: CASSLGMTGGWTEAFF. The rearrangement links TRBV5-1 to TRBJ1-1, with D tentatively TRBD1 (6 bases). V was clipped by 0 bases and J by 5 bases, with 17 bases between them. The CDR3 sequence is 16 residues long. Per the germline V gene, CDR1 is SGHRS and CDR2 is YFSETQ. Supplemented by reference TRBV5-1 and TRBJ1-1, the full variable domain reads KAGVTQTPRYLIKTRGQQVTLSCSPISGHRSVSWYQQTPGQGLQFLFEYFSETQRNKGNFPGRFSGRQFSNSRSEMNVSTLELGDSALYLCASSLGMTGGWTEAFFGQGTRLTVV.